This T cell receptor (beta chain) was observed in a study of T-cell reconstitution after alpha-beta-depleted transplantation in children. Unique molecular identifiers featured in how the TCRbeta library was prepared. In TCRdb, the PCR reads were re-called with MiXCR into one record per CDR3 protein. The sample lists more than 450,000 distinct CDR3 sequences, approximately 16% seen once, with over 3% in the top ten. Trimming stripped 0 bases from V and 3 bases from J, with 15 bases between. The CDR3 loop spans 17 amino acids. Looked up from germline, CDR1 is LNHNV and CDR2 is YYDKDF (reference sequence).

This TCR was recovered from a human donor who donated a stem cell graft to a child with acute lymphoblastic leukemia. The specimen comprised PBMCs from the stem cell graft donor, sampled from the stem cell graft. The chain recombines TRBV15 with TRBJ2-1; possible D gene TRBD2, 6 bases. CDR3 loop: CATSRDNFRGLYNEQFF. Here the CDR3 DNA reads TGTGCCACCAGCAGAGATAATTTTCGGGGACTCTACAATGAGCAGTTCTTC. Variable domain in full (rest from reference TRBV15 and TRBJ2-1): DAMVIQNPRYQVTQFGKPVTLSCSQTLNHNVMYWYQQKSSQAPKLLFHYYDKDFNNEADTPDNFQSRRPNTSFCFLDIRSPGLGDTAMYLCATSRDNFRGLYNEQFFGPGTRLTVL.